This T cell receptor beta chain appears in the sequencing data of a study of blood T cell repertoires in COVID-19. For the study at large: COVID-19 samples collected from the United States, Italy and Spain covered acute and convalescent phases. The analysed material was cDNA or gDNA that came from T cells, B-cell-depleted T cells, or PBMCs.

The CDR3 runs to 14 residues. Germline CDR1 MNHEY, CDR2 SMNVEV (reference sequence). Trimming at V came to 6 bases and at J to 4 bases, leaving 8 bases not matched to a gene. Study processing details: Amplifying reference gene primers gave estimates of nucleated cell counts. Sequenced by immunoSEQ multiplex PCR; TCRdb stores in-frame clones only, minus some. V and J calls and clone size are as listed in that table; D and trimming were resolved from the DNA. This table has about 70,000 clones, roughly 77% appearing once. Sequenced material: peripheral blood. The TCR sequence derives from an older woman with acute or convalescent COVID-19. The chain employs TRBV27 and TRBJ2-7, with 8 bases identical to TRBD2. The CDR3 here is CASRGAGGLYEQYF. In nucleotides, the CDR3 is TGTGCCAGCAGGGGGGCGGGAGGTTTGTACGAGCAGTACTTC.